These 3 T cell receptor beta chains were sequenced from one sample in a study of cytomegalovirus exposure and HLA in healthy donors. The PCR used 60 Vbeta and 13 Jbeta primers. Sequenced by immunoSEQ multiplex PCR; TCRdb stores in-frame clones only, minus some. This sample has more than 200,000 clones, with more than 70% found just once. Input material: PBMCs. The origin of the receptors is a human donor in good health.

This chain links TRBV5-1 with TRBJ1-6; 7 nucleotides line up with TRBD1. The junction had 11 bases not matched to a gene; V was cut back by 5 bases and J by 3 bases. The V gene's germline CDR1 is SGHRS and CDR2 YFSETQ. The CDR3 has 17 residues. The CDR3 region has the DNA TGCGCCAGCAGGCGATCGACAGGGTCCTTCTATAATTCACCCCTCCACTTT. Residues: CASRRSTGSFYNSPLHF.

This chain uses TRBV7-9 with TRBJ1-2; no firm D call. Trimming removed 1 base from V and 3 bases from J, with 9 bases in between. The CDR3 has 14 amino acids. Germline lookup yields CDR1 SEHNR and CDR2 FQNEAQ (reference sequence). This CDR3 is CASSLGQEDYGYTF. The CDR3 nucleotides are TGTGCCAGCAGCTTAGGCCAGGAGGACTATGGCTACACCTTC.

This clone was observed a few times. The chain employs TRBV15 and TRBJ1-1; possible D gene TRBD1, 6 bases. CDR1 is LNHNV and CDR2 is YYDKDF in the germline V gene (reference sequence). The CDR3 contains 15 residues. V dropped 8 bases and J dropped 0 bases, with 16 bases sitting between them. The CDR3 is CATQTAGVLNTEAFF. For the CDR3, the DNA is TGTGCCACCCAGACGGCAGGGGTATTGAACACTGAAGCTTTCTTT. The entire variable domain, with the rest obtained from reference TRBV15 and TRBJ1-1, is as follows: DAMVIQNPRYQVTQFGKPVTLSCSQTLNHNVMYWYQQKSSQAPKLLFHYYDKDFNNEADTPDNFQSRRPNTSFCFLDIRSPGLGDTAMYLCATQTAGVLNTEAFFGQGTRLTVV.